The sample holds a few counts of the clone carrying this T cell receptor (beta chain). Its matching antigen is unknown. The sample comes from a study of OX40 agonist ivuxolimab in advanced cancers. The overall study: It was ivuxolimab, an agonistic anti-OX40 (CD134) antibody, that patients were treated with. Study observations and caveats: Clonal expansion was seen in CD4+ and CD8+ blood T cells by week 6 at 0.1 to 3.0 mg/kg.

Trimming pared 1 base from V and 1 base from J, leaving 23 bases between. Germline lookup yields CDR1 SGHDT and CDR2 YYEEEE. CDR3 length equals 19 residues. TCRdb's table, derived via immunoSEQ multiplex PCR, lists solely in-frame clones and lacks some. The sample lists about 77,000 clones; 85% to 90% were seen once. The input for sequencing was CD4+ or CD8+ T cells sorted from blood, taken in a trial of the OX40 agonist ivuxolimab. This receptor was obtained from an adult with an advanced solid tumor such as melanoma, head and neck, liver or kidney cancer. The chain employs TRBV5-6 and TRBJ1-1; D is perhaps TRBD1 (6 bases). CDR3 DNA: TGTGCCAGCAGCTTGATTTCAGGGACGAAGGGAGGGGGGAACACTGAAGCTTTCTTT. Amino acid sequence: CASSLISGTKGGGNTEAFF.